This record covers a single T cell receptor (beta chain). The data derive from a study of shared T cell receptors in the human thymus. The repertoire was sequenced with immunoSEQ multiplex PCR; TCRdb's copy has only in-frame clones and lacks some. The repertoire holds about 380,000 clones, with around 95% as singletons. The sequence came from a human donor. The sample was thymocytes.

The CDR3 region has the DNA TGTGCCAGCAGTTGGACAGGGCCGTCCTATGGCTACACCTTC. It is translated as CASSWTGPSYGYTF. This chain connects TRBV28 to TRBJ1-2, with TRBD1 matching over 8 bases. CDR3 length: 14 residues. Germline-derived CDR1 and CDR2 are MDHEN and SYDVKM. V trimming: 4 bases; J trimming: 4 bases; junction bases outside the gene matches: 5.